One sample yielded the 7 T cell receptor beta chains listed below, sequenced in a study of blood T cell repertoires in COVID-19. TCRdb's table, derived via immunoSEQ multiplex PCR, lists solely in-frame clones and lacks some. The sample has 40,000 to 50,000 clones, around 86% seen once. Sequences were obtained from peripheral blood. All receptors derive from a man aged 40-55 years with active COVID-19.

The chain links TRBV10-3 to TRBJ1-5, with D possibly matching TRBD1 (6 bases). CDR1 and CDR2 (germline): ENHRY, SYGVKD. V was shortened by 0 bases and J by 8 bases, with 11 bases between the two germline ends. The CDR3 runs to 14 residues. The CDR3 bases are TGTGCCATCAGTGAGTCCAGGGGTATAAAGCCCCAGCATTTT. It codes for CAISESRGIKPQHF.

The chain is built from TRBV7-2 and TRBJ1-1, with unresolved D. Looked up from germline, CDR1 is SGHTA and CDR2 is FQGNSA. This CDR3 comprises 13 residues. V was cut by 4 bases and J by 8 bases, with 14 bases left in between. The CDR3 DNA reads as TGTGCCAGCAGCTCTATGTTAAGGAGGGAAGCTTTCTTT. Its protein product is CASSSMLRREAFF.

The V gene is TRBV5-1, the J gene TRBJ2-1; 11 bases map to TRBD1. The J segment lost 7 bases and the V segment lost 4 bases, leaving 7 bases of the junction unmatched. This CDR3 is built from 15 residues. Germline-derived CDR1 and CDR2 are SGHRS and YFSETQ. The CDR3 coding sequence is TGCGCCAGCAGCATAGACGGGACAGGGGGAAATGAGCAGTTCTTC. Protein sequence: CASSIDGTGGNEQFF.

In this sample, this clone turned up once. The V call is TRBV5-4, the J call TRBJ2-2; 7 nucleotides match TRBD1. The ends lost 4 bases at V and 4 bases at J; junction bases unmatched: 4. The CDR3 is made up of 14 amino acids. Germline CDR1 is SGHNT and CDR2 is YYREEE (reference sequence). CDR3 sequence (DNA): TGTGCCAGCAGCCTACAGGGGCTCACCGGGGAGCTGTTTTTT. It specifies CASSLQGLTGELFF.

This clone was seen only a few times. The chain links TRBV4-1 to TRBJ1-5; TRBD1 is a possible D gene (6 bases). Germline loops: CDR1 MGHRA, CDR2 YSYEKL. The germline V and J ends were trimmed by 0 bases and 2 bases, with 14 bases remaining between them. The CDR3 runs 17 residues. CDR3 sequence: CASSQEGPGAGNQPQHF. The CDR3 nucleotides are TGCGCCAGCAGCCAAGAGGGCCCAGGGGCCGGCAATCAGCCCCAGCATTTT.

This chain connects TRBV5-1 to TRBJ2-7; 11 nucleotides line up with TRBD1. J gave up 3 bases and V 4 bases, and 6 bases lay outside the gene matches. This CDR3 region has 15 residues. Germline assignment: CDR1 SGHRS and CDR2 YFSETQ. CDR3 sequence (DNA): TGCGCCAGCAGCGTCACCGGGACAGGGGGCTACGAGCAGTACTTC. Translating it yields CASSVTGTGGYEQYF.

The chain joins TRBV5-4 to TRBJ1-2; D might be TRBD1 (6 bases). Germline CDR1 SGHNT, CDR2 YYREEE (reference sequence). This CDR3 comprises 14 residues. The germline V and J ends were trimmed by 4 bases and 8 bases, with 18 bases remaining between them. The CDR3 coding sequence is TGTGCCAGCAGCCGGGGCGCAGGGGATCAGGGCTACACCTTC. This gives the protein CASSRGAGDQGYTF.